This T cell receptor (beta chain) was captured by sequencing in a study of T cell responses to AZD1222 COVID-19 vaccine (dated by TCRdb to 2020 to 2023). The study in broad terms: A total of about 230 trial participants underwent TCR sequencing, of whom 200 to 220 received two doses of AZD1222 and about 25 received two doses of the MenACWY control vaccine. Enrollment into the trials was organized by age into subgroups of 18-55, 56-69 and 70-plus years, and those subgroups contained roughly 140, 27 and 60 TCR-sequenced participants, respectively. Paper-wide results and their limitations: A significant rise in spike-specific TCR breadth and depth was observed after two AZD1222 doses relative to day 0 and relative to MenACWY recipients. The 56-69-year group was small, and its depth increase did not reach significance, likely because of low power. Most participants were white British and females outnumbered males, and the authors suggested that clonal diversity may have been underestimated. Conclusions about previously exposed vaccinees were limited because only 5 or 6 AZD1222 recipients were SARS-CoV-2 seropositive at baseline. CD4 TCRs associated with the vaccine covered the entire spike protein, and the dominant responses were in regions 160-218 and 743-854. Reportedly, close to half of the unique spike-specific TCRs recognized epitopes lying outside the regions that are mutated in the B.1.351 and B.1.1.7 variants. Because no samples from the day 14 peak response were available, repertoires could be characterized only after the peak T cell response.

The CDR3 runs 16 residues from the cysteine to the phenylalanine. The DNA shown is the 48-base CDR3, in frame from base 1. V and J lose 3 bases and 3 bases, and a span of 16 bases separates them. The CDR1 and CDR2 encoded by the germline V gene are MGHRA and YSYEKL. The CDR3 regions of human TCRbeta chains were analyzed by immunosequencing. From the authors' description of their analysis: TCRs in the repertoires were matched against a reference library of SARS-CoV-2-specific TCRs that had been generated with the MIRA antigen-specificity platform. Breadth was defined as the fraction of unique TCRs that were SARS-CoV-2-associated, and depth was defined as the fraction of total T cells that were SARS-CoV-2-associated. Using the MIRA data, each spike-specific TCR was assigned both to the spike region to which the TCR was reactive and to a CD4 or CD8 class. Log10-transformed breadth and depth values were compared by one-way ANOVA with Sidak's multiple comparisons tests. The clones in this table, taken by TCRdb from immuneACCESS, are in-frame only. Not every clone is retained; where verified, under half of the shortfall comes from an unresolved V gene, and the cause of the rest is unknown. Clone size and the V and J calls come from that table; the DNA yielded D and trimming. The sample profile shows roughly 110,000 clones; 87% of them were found once. The ten largest clones represent 4.5% to 5.5% of the sample.

Taken with the paper, the label for time point translates to: about 28 days (+/-7) after the second vaccine dose. AZD1222 recipients given second doses at about 4 weeks or at about 12 weeks were pooled, since spike-specific TCR depth and breadth were not found to differ between the two schedules. Samples from vaccinated people were obtained from the UK trials COV001 and COV002, which included a single-blind randomized controlled phase 2/3 trial of AZD1222 (ChAdOx1 nCoV-19) in healthy adults. For TCRbeta chain sequencing, PBMC samples were collected from trial participants at day 0 and at day 28 after the second dose. As for this clone: No antigen is known for it. No quality values exist for individual bases; no much larger clone is one base distant.

Sequencing used peripheral blood, obtained 28 days after the second AZD1222 dose. The chain links TRBV4-1 with TRBJ2-3, with the D call tentatively TRBD1 or TRBD2, each fitting 6 bases. This sequence originates from an adult who received the AZD1222 COVID-19 vaccine. In nucleotides, the sequence is TGCGCCAGCAGCCACCGGGGGCTAGCGATGACAGATACGCAGTATTTT. It translates to CASSHRGLAMTDTQYF.